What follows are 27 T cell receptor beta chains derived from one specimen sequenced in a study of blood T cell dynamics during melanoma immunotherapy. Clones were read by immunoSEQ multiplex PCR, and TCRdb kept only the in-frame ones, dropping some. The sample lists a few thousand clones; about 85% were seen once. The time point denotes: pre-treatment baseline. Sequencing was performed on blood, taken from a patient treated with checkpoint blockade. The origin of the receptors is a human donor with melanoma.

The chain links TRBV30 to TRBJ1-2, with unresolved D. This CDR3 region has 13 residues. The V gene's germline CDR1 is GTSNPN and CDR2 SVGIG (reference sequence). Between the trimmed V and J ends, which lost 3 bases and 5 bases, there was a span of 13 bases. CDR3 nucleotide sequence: TGTGCCTGGAGACCTCCCAACGGTTATGGCTACACCTTC. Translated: CAWRPPNGYGYTF.

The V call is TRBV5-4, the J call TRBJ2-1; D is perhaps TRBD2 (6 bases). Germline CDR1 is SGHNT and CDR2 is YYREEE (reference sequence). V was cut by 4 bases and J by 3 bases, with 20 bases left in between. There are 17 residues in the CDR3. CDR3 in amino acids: CASSAGLQRRIYNEQFF. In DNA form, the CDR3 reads TGTGCCAGCAGCGCGGGACTCCAGCGGCGGATCTACAATGAGCAGTTCTTC.

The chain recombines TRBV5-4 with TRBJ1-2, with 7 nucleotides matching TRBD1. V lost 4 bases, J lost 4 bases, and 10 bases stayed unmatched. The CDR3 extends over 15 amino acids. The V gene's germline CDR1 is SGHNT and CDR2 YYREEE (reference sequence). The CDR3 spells CASSGGTAIGYGYTF. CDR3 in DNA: TGTGCCAGCAGCGGGGGGACAGCAATCGGCTATGGCTACACCTTC. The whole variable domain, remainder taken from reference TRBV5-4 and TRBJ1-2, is ETGVTQSPTHLIKTRGQQVTLRCSSQSGHNTVSWYQQALGQGPQFIFQYYREEENGRGNFPPRFSGLQFPNYSSELNVNALELDDSALYLCASSGGTAIGYGYTFGSGTRLTVV.

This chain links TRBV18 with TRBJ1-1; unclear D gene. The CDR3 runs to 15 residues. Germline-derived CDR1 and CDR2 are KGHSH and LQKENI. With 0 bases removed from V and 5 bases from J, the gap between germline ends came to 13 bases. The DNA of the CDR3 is TGTGCCAGCTCACCACCGGCGGGTCGGTGGACTGAAGCTTTCTTT. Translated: CASSPPAGRWTEAFF.

The CDR3 DNA sequence: TGTGCCACCAGCAGAGATCCGGCAGGGGCTAATGAAAAACTGTTTTTT. This encodes CATSRDPAGANEKLFF. The chain has TRBV15 and TRBJ1-4; a possible D gene is TRBD1 (6 bases). Germline V gives CDR1 LNHNV, CDR2 YYDKDF (reference sequence). The CDR3 is made up of 16 amino acids. Trimming removed 0 bases at V and 3 bases at J, with 11 bases between.

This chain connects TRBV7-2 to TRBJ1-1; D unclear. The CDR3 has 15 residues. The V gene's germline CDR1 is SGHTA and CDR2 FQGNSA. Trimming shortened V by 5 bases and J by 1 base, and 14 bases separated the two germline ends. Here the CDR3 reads CASSVDKMRNTEAFF. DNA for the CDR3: TGTGCCAGCAGCGTGGATAAAATGAGGAACACTGAAGCTTTCTTT.

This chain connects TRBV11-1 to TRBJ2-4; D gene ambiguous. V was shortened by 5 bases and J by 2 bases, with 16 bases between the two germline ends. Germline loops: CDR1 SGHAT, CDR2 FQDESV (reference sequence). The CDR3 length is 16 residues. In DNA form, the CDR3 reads TGTGCCAGCAGCCCAACCGCTCGAGGTTCCAAAAACATTCAGTACTTC. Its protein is CASSPTARGSKNIQYF.

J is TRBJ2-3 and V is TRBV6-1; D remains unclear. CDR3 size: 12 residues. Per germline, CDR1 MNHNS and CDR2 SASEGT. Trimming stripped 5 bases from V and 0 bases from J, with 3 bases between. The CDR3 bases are TGTGCCAGCAGTATTAGCACAGATACGCAGTATTTT. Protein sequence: CASSISTDTQYF.

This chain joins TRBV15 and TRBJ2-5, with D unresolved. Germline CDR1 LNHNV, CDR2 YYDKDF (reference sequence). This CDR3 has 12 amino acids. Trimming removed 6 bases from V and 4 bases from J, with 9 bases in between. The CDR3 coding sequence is TGTGCCACCAGGCTGTATCCAGAGACCCAGTACTTC. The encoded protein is CATRLYPETQYF.

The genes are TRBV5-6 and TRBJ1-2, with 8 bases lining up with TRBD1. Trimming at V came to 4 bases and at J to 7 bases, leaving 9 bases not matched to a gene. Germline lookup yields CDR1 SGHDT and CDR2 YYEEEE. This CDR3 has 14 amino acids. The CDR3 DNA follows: TGTGCCAGCAGCGGGCTCAGGGGGCAGGTTGGCTACACCTTC. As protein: CASSGLRGQVGYTF.

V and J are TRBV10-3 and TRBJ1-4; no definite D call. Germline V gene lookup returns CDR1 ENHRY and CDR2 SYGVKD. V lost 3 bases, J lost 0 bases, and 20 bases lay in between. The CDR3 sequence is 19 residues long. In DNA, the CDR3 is TGTGCCATCAGTGATTCGGCCCCCGCAGGTCGTGCAACTAATGAAAAACTGTTTTTT. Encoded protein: CAISDSAPAGRATNEKLFF.

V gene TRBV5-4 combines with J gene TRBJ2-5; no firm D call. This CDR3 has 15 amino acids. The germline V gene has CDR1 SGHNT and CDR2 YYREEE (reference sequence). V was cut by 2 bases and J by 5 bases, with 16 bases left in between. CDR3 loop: CASSLGRFATETQYF. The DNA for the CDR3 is TGTGCCAGCAGCTTAGGGCGATTCGCCACGGAGACCCAGTACTTC.

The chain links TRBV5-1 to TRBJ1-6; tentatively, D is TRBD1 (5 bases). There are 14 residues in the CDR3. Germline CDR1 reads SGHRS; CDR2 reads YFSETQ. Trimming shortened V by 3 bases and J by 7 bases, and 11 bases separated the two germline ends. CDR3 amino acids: CASSSPEGNSPLHF. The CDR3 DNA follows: TGCGCCAGCAGCTCCCCCGAGGGGAATTCACCCCTCCACTTT. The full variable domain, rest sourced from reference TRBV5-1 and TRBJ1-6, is KAGVTQTPRYLIKTRGQQVTLSCSPISGHRSVSWYQQTPGQGLQFLFEYFSETQRNKGNFPGRFSGRQFSNSRSEMNVSTLELGDSALYLCASSSPEGNSPLHFGNGTRLTVT.

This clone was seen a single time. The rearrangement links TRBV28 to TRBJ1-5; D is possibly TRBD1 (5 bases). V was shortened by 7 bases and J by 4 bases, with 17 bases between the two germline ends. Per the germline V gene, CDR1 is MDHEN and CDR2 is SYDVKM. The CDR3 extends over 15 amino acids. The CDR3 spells CASTSGQGGNQPQHF. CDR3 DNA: TGTGCCAGCACCTCGGGGCAGGGAGGGAATCAGCCCCAGCATTTT.

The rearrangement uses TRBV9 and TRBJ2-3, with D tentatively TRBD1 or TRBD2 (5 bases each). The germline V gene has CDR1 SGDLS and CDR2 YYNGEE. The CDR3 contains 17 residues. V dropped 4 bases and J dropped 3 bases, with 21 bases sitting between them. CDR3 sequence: CASSSIGVFEGTDTQYF. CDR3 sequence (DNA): TGTGCCAGCAGCTCCATTGGGGTGTTTGAGGGGACAGATACGCAGTATTTT.

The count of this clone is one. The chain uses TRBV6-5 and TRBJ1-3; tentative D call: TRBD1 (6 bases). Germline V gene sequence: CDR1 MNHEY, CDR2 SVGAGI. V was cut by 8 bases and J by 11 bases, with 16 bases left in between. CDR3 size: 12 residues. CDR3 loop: CASGQLLGAIYF. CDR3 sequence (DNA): TGTGCCAGCGGACAGCTTTTAGGTGCCATATATTTT.

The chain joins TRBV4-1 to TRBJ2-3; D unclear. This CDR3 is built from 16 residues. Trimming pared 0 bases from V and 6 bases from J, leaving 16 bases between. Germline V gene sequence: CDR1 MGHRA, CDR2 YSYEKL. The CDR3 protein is CASSQDSGPSADTQYF. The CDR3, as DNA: TGCGCCAGCAGCCAAGATTCGGGTCCTTCAGCGGATACGCAGTATTTT.

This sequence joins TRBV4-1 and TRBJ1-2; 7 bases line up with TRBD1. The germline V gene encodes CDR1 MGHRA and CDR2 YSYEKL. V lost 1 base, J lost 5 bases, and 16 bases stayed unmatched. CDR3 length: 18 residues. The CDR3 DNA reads TGCGCCAGCAGCCAAGTGATGAAGTACGAAGGGGGCAATTATGGCTACACCTTC. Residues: CASSQVMKYEGGNYGYTF.

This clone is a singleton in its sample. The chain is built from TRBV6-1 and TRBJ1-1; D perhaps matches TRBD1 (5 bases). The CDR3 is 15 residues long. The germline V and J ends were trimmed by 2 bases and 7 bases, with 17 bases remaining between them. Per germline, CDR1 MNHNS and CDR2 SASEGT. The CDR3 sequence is CASSERQGGPFEAFF. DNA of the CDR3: TGTGCCAGCAGTGAACGCCAGGGAGGACCCTTTGAAGCTTTCTTT.

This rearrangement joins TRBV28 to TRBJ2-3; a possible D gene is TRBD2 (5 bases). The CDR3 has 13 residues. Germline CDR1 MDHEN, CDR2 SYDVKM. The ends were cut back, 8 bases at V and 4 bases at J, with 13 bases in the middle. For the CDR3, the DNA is TGTGCCAGCGTTTTAGGGCGGGCAGATACGCAGTATTTT. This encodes CASVLGRADTQYF.

CDR3 DNA sequence: TGTGCCAGCAGGGACAAGCTCAATCAGCCCCAGCATTTT. It specifies CASRDKLNQPQHF. The chain has TRBV7-2 and TRBJ1-5; D might be TRBD1 (5 bases). Trimming left V 6 bases short and J 3 bases short, with 9 bases between. The CDR3 contains 13 residues. Per germline, CDR1 SGHTA and CDR2 FQGNSA.

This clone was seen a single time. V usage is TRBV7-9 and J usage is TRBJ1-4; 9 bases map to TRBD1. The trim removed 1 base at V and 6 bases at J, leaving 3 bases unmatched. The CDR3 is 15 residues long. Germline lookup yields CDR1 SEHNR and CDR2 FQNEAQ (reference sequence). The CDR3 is CASSLEGTGYEKLFF. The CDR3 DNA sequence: TGTGCCAGCAGCTTAGAGGGGACAGGGTATGAAAAACTGTTTTTT.

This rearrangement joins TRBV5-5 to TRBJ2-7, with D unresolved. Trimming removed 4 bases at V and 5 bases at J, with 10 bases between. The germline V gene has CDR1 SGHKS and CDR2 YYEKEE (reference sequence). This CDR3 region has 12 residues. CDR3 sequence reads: CASSPRVNEQYF. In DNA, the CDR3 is TGTGCCAGCAGCCCCCGGGTGAACGAGCAGTACTTC.

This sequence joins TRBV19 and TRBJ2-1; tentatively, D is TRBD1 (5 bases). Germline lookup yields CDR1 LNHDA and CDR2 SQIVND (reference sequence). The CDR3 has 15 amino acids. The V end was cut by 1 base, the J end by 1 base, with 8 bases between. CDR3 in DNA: TGTGCCAGTAGTATAGGGAGACAGTCCTACAATGAGCAGTTCTTC. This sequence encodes CASSIGRQSYNEQFF.

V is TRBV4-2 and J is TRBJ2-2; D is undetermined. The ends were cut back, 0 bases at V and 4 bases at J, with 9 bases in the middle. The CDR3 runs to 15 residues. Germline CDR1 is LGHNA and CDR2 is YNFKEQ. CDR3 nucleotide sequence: TGTGCCAGCAGCCAAGATAGGCAACTCACCGGGGAGCTGTTTTTT. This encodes CASSQDRQLTGELFF.

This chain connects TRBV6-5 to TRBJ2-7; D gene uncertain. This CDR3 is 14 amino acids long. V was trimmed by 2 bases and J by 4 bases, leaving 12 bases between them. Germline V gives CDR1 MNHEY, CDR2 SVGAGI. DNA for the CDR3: TGTGCCAGCAGTTACGGTCGGAAACCGTACGAGCAGTACTTC. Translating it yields CASSYGRKPYEQYF.

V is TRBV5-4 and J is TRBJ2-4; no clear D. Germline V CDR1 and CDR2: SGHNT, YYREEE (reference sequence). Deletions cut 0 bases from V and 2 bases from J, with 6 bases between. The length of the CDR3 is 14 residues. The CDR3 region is CASSLEESKNIQYF. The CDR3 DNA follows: TGTGCCAGCAGCTTGGAGGAATCCAAAAACATTCAGTACTTC.